This paragraph reports one T cell receptor beta chain. What it recognizes is unknown. The data derive from a study of OX40 agonist ivuxolimab in advanced cancers. Profiled with immunoSEQ multiplex PCR; TCRdb holds only in-frame clones, not every one. The data contain under 80,000 clones, approximately 86% of them singletons. The germline CDR1 and CDR2 sequences are MDHEN and SYDVKM. Trimming took 6 bases from V and 5 from J; bases not matched to a gene: 6. The CDR3 has 13 residues. Overall study findings and caveats: Expanded peripheral T cells had an undetermined antigen specificity.

The J gene is TRBJ2-5, the V gene TRBV28; 7 positions match TRBD2. This clonotype originated in an adult with an advanced solid tumor such as melanoma, head and neck, liver or kidney cancer. The starting material was CD4+ or CD8+ T cells sorted from blood, obtained in a trial of the OX40 agonist ivuxolimab. CDR3 DNA: TGTGCCAGCAGCCGGACTAGTTGGGAGACCCAGTACTTC. Protein: CASSRTSWETQYF.